This T cell receptor beta chain was captured by sequencing in a study of cytomegalovirus exposure and HLA in healthy donors. In the PCR, 60 Vbeta and 13 Jbeta primers were used. Some clones are missing from TCRdb's copy, which holds only in-frame ones; the method was immunoSEQ multiplex PCR. The sample includes some 110,000 clones, approximately 83% of them seen just once. This clone was observed a single time. The CDR3 consists of 15 residues. The ends lost 6 bases at V and 5 bases at J; junction bases unmatched: 5. Germline V gene sequence: CDR1 SGHTA, CDR2 FQGNSA. Sample: PBMCs. The clonotype comes from a man aged 18 to 30 in good health and CMV-seronegative. The chain employs TRBV7-2 and TRBJ2-3, with 13 bases lining up with TRBD2. For the CDR3, the DNA is TGTGCCAGCAGAACTAGCGGGAGGGTAAAAGATACGCAGTATTTT. It codes for CASRTSGRVKDTQYF.